This TCR beta chain was found in a study of blood T cell repertoires in COVID-19. For the study at large: The United States, Italy and Spain were the sources of the acute and convalescent COVID-19 samples. Sample material is recorded as cDNA or gDNA derived from T cells, B-cell-depleted T cells, or PBMCs.

Methods used by the authors: It was from reference gene primer amplification that nucleated cell counts were estimated. TCRdb's table, derived via immunoSEQ multiplex PCR, lists solely in-frame clones and lacks some. The V and J calls and clone size come from that table; D and trimming were worked out from the DNA. The repertoire holds more than 90,000 clones, with roughly 85% as singletons. The CDR3 spans 14 residues. In germline, CDR1 is LNHDA, CDR2 SQIVND (reference sequence). Trimming pared 5 bases from V and 4 bases from J, leaving 14 bases between. The J gene is TRBJ2-5, the V gene TRBV19; possibly TRBD1 for D (6 bases). The TCR sequence derives from a man older than 75 with acute or convalescent COVID-19. Sequencing input: peripheral blood. The DNA of the CDR3 is TGTGCCAGTAGTGTTACAGGGCTGGGAGAGACCCAGTACTTC. Protein sequence: CASSVTGLGETQYF.